Shown below are 30 T cell receptor beta chains from a single sample sequenced in a study of beta chain features in type 1 diabetes. cDNA synthesis used the whole RNA isolate, giving expressed TCRB sequences. Libraries were prepared by immunoSEQ multiplex PCR; TCRdb keeps only in-frame clonotypes and omits some of them. The sample has 400,000 to 550,000 clones; roughly 10% are singletons. Sequencing was carried out using naive CD4+ T cells from blood. These receptors were collected from a woman between 18 and 29 years old in good health.

This clone appeared a few times. This chain joins TRBV6-5 and TRBJ2-7; D may be TRBD1 (6 bases). Germline CDR1 MNHEY, CDR2 SVGAGI. Between the trimmed V and J ends, which lost 8 bases and 1 base, there was a span of 15 bases. CDR3 length: 14 residues. CDR3 DNA sequence: TGTGCCAGCGGACGGGACACCGTATCCTACGAGCAGTACTTC. It specifies CASGRDTVSYEQYF.

This clone was recorded a few times. The rearrangement uses TRBV18 and TRBJ1-1; the D is unclear. With 4 bases removed from V and 1 base from J, the gap between germline ends came to 10 bases. The germline V gene has CDR1 KGHSH and CDR2 LQKENI. This CDR3 is built from 14 residues. The CDR3 sequence is CASSLRTENTEAFF. In DNA form, the CDR3 reads TGTGCCAGCTCACTACGGACGGAGAACACTGAAGCTTTCTTT.

This clone has just a few counts. The chain is built from TRBV7-3 and TRBJ2-3; D is unclear. CDR3 length: 13 amino acids. Germline CDR1 and CDR2: SGHTA and FQGTGA. The V end was cut by 4 bases, the J end by 9 bases, with 14 bases between. The CDR3 region is CASSSQDGQTQYF. The CDR3 DNA follows: TGTGCCAGCAGCTCCCAGGATGGCCAGACGCAGTATTTT. Combining the CDR3 with reference TRBV7-3 and TRBJ2-3 gives the whole variable domain GAGVSQTPSNKVTEKGKYVELRCDPISGHTALYWYRQSLGQGPEFLIYFQGTGAADDSGLPNDRFFAVRPEGSVSTLKIQRTERGDSAVYLCASSSQDGQTQYFGPGTRLTVL.

With respect to this clone: This same CDR3 is encoded by further DNA sequences in the sample. The chain has TRBV7-2 and TRBJ2-3; the D is unclear. Germline values: CDR1 SGHTA, CDR2 FQGNSA. This CDR3 has 14 amino acids. V lost 2 bases and J lost 0, with 6 bases in between. CDR3 in DNA: TGTGCCAGCAGCTTAAGTGTTAGCACAGATACGCAGTATTTT. Protein: CASSLSVSTDTQYF.

This clone was detected only a few times. The gene calls are TRBV7-9 and TRBJ1-3; unclear D gene. Germline V gene sequence: CDR1 SEHNR, CDR2 FQNEAQ (reference sequence). Trimming removed 2 bases at V and 4 bases at J, with 12 bases between. The CDR3 covers 15 residues. The CDR3 coding sequence is TGTGCCAGCAGCTTAAAGGCCGAGGGAGGAAACACCATATATTTT. Encoded protein: CASSLKAEGGNTIYF.

The gene calls are TRBV18 and TRBJ2-1; 7 nucleotides agree with TRBD1. This CDR3 is 15 amino acids long. The V gene end was trimmed by 3 bases and the J gene end by 4 bases; junction bases not matched to a gene: 6. Germline CDR1 KGHSH, CDR2 LQKENI. CDR3 amino acids: CASSPRQGVYNEQFF. The CDR3 nucleotides are TGTGCCAGCTCACCGAGGCAGGGGGTTTACAATGAGCAGTTCTTC.

This clone has more than one count but fewer than ten. Sequence at one end of the junction differs from germline and may be a read error. The chain couples TRBV7-2 to TRBJ1-2; D remains ambiguous. Germline assignment: CDR1 SGHTA and CDR2 FQGNSA. This CDR3 region has 11 residues. The CDR3 is CASSLADGYTF. DNA for the CDR3: TGTGCCAGCAGTTTAGCTGATGGCTACACCTTC. Full variable domain (rest looked up from reference TRBV7-2 and TRBJ1-2): GAGVSQSPSNKVTEKGKDVELRCDPISGHTALYWYRQSLGQGLEFLIYFQGNSAPDKSGLPSDRFSAERTGGSVSTLTIQRTQQEDSAVYLCASSLADGYTFGSGTRLTVV.

The J gene is TRBJ2-7, the V gene TRBV7-2, with 9 nucleotides matching TRBD2. The germline CDR1 and CDR2 sequences are SGHTA and FQGNSA. The CDR3 has 16 amino acids. Trimming took 7 bases from V and 2 from J; bases not matched to a gene: 12. The CDR3: CASTPQPAGGPYEQYF. The CDR3 coding sequence is TGTGCCAGCACCCCCCAGCCGGCGGGAGGGCCCTACGAGCAGTACTTC.

This clone has a handful of counts. The CDR3 spells CASQNRDSTYEQYF. DNA of the CDR3: TGTGCCAGCCAAAACCGGGACAGTACCTACGAGCAGTACTTC. V usage is TRBV7-9 and J usage is TRBJ2-7, with TRBD1 identical over 7 bases. Germline lookup yields CDR1 SEHNR and CDR2 FQNEAQ (reference sequence). V lost 8 bases and J lost 2; bases outside the gene matches: 9. The CDR3 is made up of 14 amino acids.

The table lists this clone with a few counts. This rearrangement joins TRBV5-1 to TRBJ2-5, with a possible D match to TRBD2 (5 bases). Germline assignment: CDR1 SGHRS and CDR2 YFSETQ. V lost 7 bases and J 1 base, leaving 11 bases between the germline ends. The CDR3 loop spans 13 amino acids. CDR3 amino acids: CASDRGSQETQYF. In DNA, the CDR3 is TGCGCCAGCGATCGGGGTAGCCAAGAGACCCAGTACTTC.

This clone came up a few times. The V and J genes are TRBV5-6 and TRBJ2-1; 7 nucleotides line up with TRBD1. V lost 2 bases, J lost 14 bases, and 4 bases stayed unmatched. Germline-derived CDR1 and CDR2 are SGHDT and YYEEEE. This CDR3 has 11 amino acids. The CDR3 reads CASSFGQVKFF. Written as DNA, the CDR3 is TGTGCCAGCAGCTTTGGACAGGTGAAGTTCTTC.

This clone was picked up a small number of times. The gene calls are TRBV11-3 and TRBJ2-1, with D unclear. The germline CDR1 and CDR2 sequences are SGHNT and YENEEA. Trimming took off 4 bases at V and 4 bases at J, with 8 bases between the two ends. This CDR3 spans 13 amino acids. CDR3 DNA: TGTGCCAGCAGCTCGAGTAGGTACAATGAGCAGTTCTTC. Amino acid sequence: CASSSSRYNEQFF. Drawing the rest from reference TRBV11-3 and TRBJ2-1, the complete variable domain is EAGVVQSPRYKIIEKKQPVAFWCNPISGHNTLYWYLQNLGQGPELLIRYENEEAVDDSQLPKDRFSAERLKGVDSTLKIQPAELGDSAVYLCASSSSRYNEQFFGPGTRLTVL.

This chain connects TRBV28 to TRBJ2-7, with D unresolved. The length of the CDR3 is 13 residues. CDR1 is MDHEN and CDR2 is SYDVKM in the germline V gene. V gave up 6 bases and J gave up 3 bases, with 12 bases separating them. DNA of the CDR3: TGTGCCAGCAGGATAGGACGGGTCTACGAGCAGTACTTC. This encodes CASRIGRVYEQYF.

This clone was counted a few times. This rearrangement joins TRBV15 to TRBJ2-5; the D is unclear. Germline CDR1 reads LNHNV; CDR2 reads YYDKDF (reference sequence). This CDR3 region has 15 residues. Trimming left V 7 bases short and J 4 bases short, with 19 bases between. The DNA of the CDR3 is TGTGCCACCACCAGTCGGGCCGGGTGGGTAGAGACCCAGTACTTC. Translation gives CATTSRAGWVETQYF.

This clone was counted between two and nine times. The V gene is TRBV29-1, the J gene TRBJ1-2; TRBD1 might be the D (5 bases). The CDR3 sequence is 14 residues long. Trimming stripped 4 bases from V and 0 bases from J, with 12 bases between. CDR1 is SQVTM, CDR2 ANQGSEA, per germline. The CDR3 protein is CSVGPRAANYGYTF. The DNA for the CDR3 is TGCAGCGTTGGTCCCAGGGCAGCTAACTATGGCTACACCTTC.

In this sample, this clone turned up a few times. The chain is built from TRBV2 and TRBJ2-4; 8 bases are a match to TRBD1. The junction had 3 bases not matched to a gene; V was cut back by 5 bases and J by 6 bases. Germline V gene data show CDR1 as SNHLY and CDR2 as FYNNEI. This CDR3 has 13 amino acids. The chain's CDR3 is CASSSGQGNIQYF. The CDR3 DNA is TGTGCCAGCAGTTCCGGACAGGGAAACATTCAGTACTTC.

This clone came up a few times. This sequence joins TRBV7-9 and TRBJ1-1; D is ambiguous. Germline-derived CDR1 and CDR2 are SEHNR and FQNEAQ (reference sequence). There are 14 residues in the CDR3. The germline V and J ends were trimmed by 0 bases and 6 bases, with 11 bases remaining between them. The CDR3 DNA reads TGTGCCAGCAGCTTAGCCCCGCTGCCAGCTGAAGCTTTCTTT. This sequence encodes CASSLAPLPAEAFF.

The chain couples TRBV4-3 to TRBJ2-1; the D gene is possibly TRBD2 (5 bases). Trimming removed 0 bases from V and 0 bases from J, with 12 bases in between. CDR1 and CDR2 (germline): LGHNA, YSLEER. The CDR3 length is 17 residues. The CDR3 DNA sequence: TGCGCCAGCAGCCAAGATAATCTGGGGAGCTCCTACAATGAGCAGTTCTTC. Protein product: CASSQDNLGSSYNEQFF.

Here the CDR3 DNA reads TGTGCCAGCAGCTTCTCCCCAGAAAGCACAGATACGCAGTATTTT. This translates into CASSFSPESTDTQYF. The chain links TRBV11-2 to TRBJ2-3; no firm D call. This CDR3 has 15 amino acids. V was trimmed by 3 bases and J by 0 bases, leaving 10 bases between them. From germline, CDR1 is SGHAT and CDR2 FQNNGV.

This clone was counted only a few times. The V and J genes are TRBV7-9 and TRBJ2-2, with D possibly matching TRBD1 (6 bases). Per germline, CDR1 SEHNR and CDR2 FQNEAQ (reference sequence). CDR3 length: 16 amino acids. The germline V and J ends were trimmed by 4 bases and 7 bases, with 19 bases remaining between them. As DNA, the CDR3 is TGTGCCAGCAGCTCGAAAAGACAGGAGAGTTACGGGGAGCTGTTTTTT. Translation gives CASSSKRQESYGELFF.

The rearrangement uses TRBV30 and TRBJ1-3; no reliable D call. From germline, CDR1 is GTSNPN and CDR2 SVGIG (reference sequence). The CDR3 spans 14 residues. The V end lost 0 bases, the J end lost 2 bases, and 8 bases lay between the germline ends. CDR3 in amino acids: CAWSVGMTGNTIYF. The CDR3 DNA follows: TGTGCCTGGAGTGTCGGGATGACTGGAAACACCATATATTTT.

This clone was detected a few times. The chain carries TRBV5-6 and TRBJ1-5, with D possibly matching TRBD1 (6 bases). Germline assignment: CDR1 SGHDT and CDR2 YYEEEE. This CDR3 has 15 residues. Trimming left V 1 base short and J 3 bases short, with 11 bases between. The CDR3 DNA reads as TGTGCCAGCAGCTTGAACAGGGCCTTCAATCAGCCCCAGCATTTT. This sequence encodes CASSLNRAFNQPQHF.

This clone has only a few counts. The chain links TRBV7-9 to TRBJ1-6; D is uncertain. V lost 5 bases and J lost 14, with 10 bases in between. Germline values: CDR1 SEHNR, CDR2 FQNEAQ (reference sequence). CDR3 length: 11 amino acids. CDR3 DNA: TGTGCCAGCAGCACAACAGAGGCCCTCCACTTT. Translating it yields CASSTTEALHF. The full variable domain, with the rest looked up from reference TRBV7-9 and TRBJ1-6, is DTGVSQNPRHKITKRGQNVTFRCDPISEHNRLYWYRQTLGQGPEFLTYFQNEAQLEKSRLLSDRFSAERPKGSFSTLEIQRTEQGDSAMYLCASSTTEALHFGNGTRLTVT.

In its sample, this clone was seen a few times. This CDR3 is also generated by other DNA sequences in the sample. This chain links TRBV9 with TRBJ2-1, with D possibly matching TRBD2 (5 bases). The germline V and J ends were trimmed by 0 bases and 1 base, with 8 bases remaining between them. The germline V gene encodes CDR1 SGDLS and CDR2 YYNGEE. The CDR3 spans 15 residues. CDR3 in amino acids: CASSVAGDSYNEQFF. In DNA form, the CDR3 reads TGTGCCAGCAGCGTAGCCGGGGATTCCTACAATGAGCAGTTCTTC.

This clone was recorded a few times. V and J are TRBV5-1 and TRBJ2-3; TRBD2 might be the D (5 bases). The CDR3 is made up of 14 amino acids. Trimming cost V 4 bases and J 4 bases, with 13 bases left between them. Germline V gene sequence: CDR1 SGHRS, CDR2 YFSETQ. Here the CDR3 reads CASSTGVGSDTQYF. The CDR3 coding sequence is TGCGCCAGCAGCACCGGGGTTGGGTCAGATACGCAGTATTTT. The entire variable domain, with the rest obtained from reference TRBV5-1 and TRBJ2-3, is as follows: KAGVTQTPRYLIKTRGQQVTLSCSPISGHRSVSWYQQTPGQGLQFLFEYFSETQRNKGNFPGRFSGRQFSNSRSEMNVSTLELGDSALYLCASSTGVGSDTQYFGPGTRLTVL.

The rearrangement links TRBV9 to TRBJ1-4; 11 nucleotides line up with TRBD1. V lost 4 bases to trimming and J lost 8 bases; unmatched junction nucleotides: 7. The V gene's germline CDR1 is SGDLS and CDR2 YYNGEE. This CDR3 comprises 15 residues. CDR3 protein: CASSPSGTGGEKLFF. CDR3 bases: TGTGCCAGCAGCCCCTCCGGGACAGGGGGGGAAAAACTGTTTTTT.

The chain uses TRBV6-6 and TRBJ2-5; D unresolved. Trimming cost V 2 bases and J 4 bases, with 17 bases left between them. This CDR3 comprises 16 residues. Germline CDR1 reads MNHNY; CDR2 reads SVGAGI (reference sequence). CDR3 sequence: CASSYRETRMGETQYF. The DNA for the CDR3 is TGTGCCAGCAGTTACCGTGAGACCCGGATGGGAGAGACCCAGTACTTC.

A few counts support this clone. The chain carries TRBV7-9 and TRBJ2-3, with TRBD1 identical over 7 bases. The V gene's germline CDR1 is SEHNR and CDR2 FQNEAQ (reference sequence). V lost 5 bases and J lost 5; bases outside the gene matches: 4. The CDR3 has 13 amino acids. CDR3 bases: TGTGCCAGCAGCCGAGACAGGGTAGATACGCAGTATTTT. This sequence encodes CASSRDRVDTQYF.

This clone was seen more than once but under ten times. The rearrangement joins TRBV4-3 to TRBJ1-1; D is possibly TRBD1 (6 bases). The V gene's germline CDR1 is LGHNA and CDR2 YSLEER. The germline V and J ends were trimmed by 4 bases and 6 bases, with 21 bases remaining between them. CDR3 length equals 16 residues. The CDR3 loop reads CASSRRGTGARAEAFF. The CDR3 nucleotides read TGCGCCAGCAGCCGCCGTGGTACGGGGGCTCGAGCTGAAGCTTTCTTT.

This clone was seen more than once but under ten times. The chain links TRBV30 to TRBJ1-1, with TRBD1 as a possible D gene (5 bases). V was trimmed by 2 bases and J by 4 bases, leaving 14 bases between them. Per germline, CDR1 GTSNPN and CDR2 SVGIG (reference sequence). The CDR3 runs 14 residues. This chain's CDR3 is CAWSRHRRGTEAFF. The CDR3 DNA reads as TGTGCCTGGAGTAGACATCGGAGGGGCACTGAAGCTTTCTTT.